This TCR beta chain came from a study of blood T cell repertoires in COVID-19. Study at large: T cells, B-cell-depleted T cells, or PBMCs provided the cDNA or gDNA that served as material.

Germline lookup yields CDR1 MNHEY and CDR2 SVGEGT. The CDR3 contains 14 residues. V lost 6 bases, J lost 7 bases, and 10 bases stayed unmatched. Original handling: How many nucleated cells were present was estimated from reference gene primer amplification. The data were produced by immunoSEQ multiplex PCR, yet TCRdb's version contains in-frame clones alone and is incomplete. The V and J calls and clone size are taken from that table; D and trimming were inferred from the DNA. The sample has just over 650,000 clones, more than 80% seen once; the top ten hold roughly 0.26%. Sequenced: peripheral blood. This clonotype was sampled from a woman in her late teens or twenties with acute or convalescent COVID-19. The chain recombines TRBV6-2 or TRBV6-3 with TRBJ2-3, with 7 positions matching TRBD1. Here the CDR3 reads CASSHDPGGNTQYF. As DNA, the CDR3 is TGTGCCAGCAGCCACGACCCAGGGGGAAATACGCAGTATTTT.